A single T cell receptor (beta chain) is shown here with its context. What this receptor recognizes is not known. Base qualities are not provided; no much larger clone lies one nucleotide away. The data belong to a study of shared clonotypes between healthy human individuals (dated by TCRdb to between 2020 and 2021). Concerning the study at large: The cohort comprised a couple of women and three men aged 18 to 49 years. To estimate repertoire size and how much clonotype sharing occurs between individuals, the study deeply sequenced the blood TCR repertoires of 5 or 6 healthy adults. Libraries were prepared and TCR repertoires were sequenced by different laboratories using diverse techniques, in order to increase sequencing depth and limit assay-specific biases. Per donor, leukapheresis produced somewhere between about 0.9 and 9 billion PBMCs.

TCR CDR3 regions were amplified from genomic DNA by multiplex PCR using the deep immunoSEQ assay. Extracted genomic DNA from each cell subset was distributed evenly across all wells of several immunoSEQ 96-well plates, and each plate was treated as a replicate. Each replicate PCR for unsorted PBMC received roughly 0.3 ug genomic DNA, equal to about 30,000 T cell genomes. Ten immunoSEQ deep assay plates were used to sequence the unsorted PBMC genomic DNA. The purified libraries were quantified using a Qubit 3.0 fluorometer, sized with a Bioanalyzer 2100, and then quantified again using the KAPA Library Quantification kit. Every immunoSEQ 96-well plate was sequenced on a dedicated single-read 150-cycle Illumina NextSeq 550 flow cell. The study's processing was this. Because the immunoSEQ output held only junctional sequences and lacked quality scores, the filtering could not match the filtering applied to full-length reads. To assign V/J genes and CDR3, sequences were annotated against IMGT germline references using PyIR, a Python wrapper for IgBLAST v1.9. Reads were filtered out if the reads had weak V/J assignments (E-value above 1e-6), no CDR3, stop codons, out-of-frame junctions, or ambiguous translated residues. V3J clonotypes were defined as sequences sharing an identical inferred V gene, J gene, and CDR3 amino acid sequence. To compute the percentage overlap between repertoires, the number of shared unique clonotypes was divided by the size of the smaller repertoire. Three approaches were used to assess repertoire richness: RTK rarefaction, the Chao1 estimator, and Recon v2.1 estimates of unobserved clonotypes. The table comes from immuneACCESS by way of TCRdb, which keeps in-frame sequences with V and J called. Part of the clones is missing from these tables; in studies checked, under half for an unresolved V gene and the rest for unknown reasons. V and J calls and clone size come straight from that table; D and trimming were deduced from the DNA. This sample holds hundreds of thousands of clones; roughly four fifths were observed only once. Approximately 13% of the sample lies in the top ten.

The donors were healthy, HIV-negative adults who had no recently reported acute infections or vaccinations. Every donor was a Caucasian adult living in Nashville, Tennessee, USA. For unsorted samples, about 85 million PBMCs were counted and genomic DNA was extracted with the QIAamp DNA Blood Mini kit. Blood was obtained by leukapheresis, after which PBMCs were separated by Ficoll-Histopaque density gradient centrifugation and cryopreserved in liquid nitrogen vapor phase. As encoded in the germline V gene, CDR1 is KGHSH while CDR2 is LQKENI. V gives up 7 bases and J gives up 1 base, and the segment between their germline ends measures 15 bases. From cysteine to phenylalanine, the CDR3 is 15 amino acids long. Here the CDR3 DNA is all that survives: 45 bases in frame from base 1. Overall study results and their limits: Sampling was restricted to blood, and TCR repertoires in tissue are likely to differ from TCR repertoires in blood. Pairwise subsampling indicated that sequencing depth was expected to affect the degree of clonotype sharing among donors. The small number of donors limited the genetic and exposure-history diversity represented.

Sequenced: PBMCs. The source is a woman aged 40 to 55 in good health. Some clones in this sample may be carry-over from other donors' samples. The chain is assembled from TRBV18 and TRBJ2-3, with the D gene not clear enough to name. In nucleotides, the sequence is TGTGCCAGCTTGGGAAATTCCAGAGGCACAGATACGCAGTATTTT. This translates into CASLGNSRGTDTQYF.